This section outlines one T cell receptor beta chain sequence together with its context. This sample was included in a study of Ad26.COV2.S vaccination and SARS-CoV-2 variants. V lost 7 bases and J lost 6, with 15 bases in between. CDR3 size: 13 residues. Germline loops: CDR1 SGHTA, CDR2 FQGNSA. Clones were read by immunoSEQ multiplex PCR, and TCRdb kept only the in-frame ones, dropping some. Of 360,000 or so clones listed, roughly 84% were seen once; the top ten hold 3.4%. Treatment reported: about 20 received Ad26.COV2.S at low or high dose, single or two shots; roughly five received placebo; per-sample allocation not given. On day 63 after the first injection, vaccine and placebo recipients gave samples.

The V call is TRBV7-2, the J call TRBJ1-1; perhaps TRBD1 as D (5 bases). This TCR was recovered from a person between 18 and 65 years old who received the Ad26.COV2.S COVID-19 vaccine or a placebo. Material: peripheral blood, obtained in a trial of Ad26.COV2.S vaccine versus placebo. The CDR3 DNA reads TGTGCCAGCACCACGTTTGGGGCCCCTGAAGCTTTCTTT. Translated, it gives CASTTFGAPEAFF.